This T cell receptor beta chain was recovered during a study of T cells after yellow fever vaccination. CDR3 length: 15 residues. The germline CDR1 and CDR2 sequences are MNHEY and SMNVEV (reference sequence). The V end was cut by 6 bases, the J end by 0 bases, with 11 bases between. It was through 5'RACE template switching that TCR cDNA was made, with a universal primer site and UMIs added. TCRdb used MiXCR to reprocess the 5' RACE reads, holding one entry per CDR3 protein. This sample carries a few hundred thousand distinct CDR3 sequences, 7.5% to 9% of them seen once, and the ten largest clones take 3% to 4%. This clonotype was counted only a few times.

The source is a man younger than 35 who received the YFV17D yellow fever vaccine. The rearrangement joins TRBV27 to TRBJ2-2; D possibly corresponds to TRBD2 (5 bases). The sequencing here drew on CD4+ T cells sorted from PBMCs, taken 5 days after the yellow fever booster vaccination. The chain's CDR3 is CASSPAGPNTGELFF. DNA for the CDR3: TGTGCCAGCAGCCCTGCGGGCCCGAACACCGGGGAGCTGTTTTTT.